These 7 T cell receptor beta chains were sequenced from one sample in a study of T cell responses to AZD1222 COVID-19 vaccine. Assay: immunoSEQ multiplex PCR; the TCRdb copy retains only in-frame clones and omits some. Of some 150,000 clones listed, about 91% are singletons. Sequenced material: peripheral blood, taken on day 0 of MenACWY control vaccination. These receptors were obtained from an adult in good health.

This clone was seen once. This chain uses TRBV12-5 with TRBJ2-7; D not certain. V lost 6 bases to trimming and J lost 4 bases, with 7 bases between them. Looked up from germline, CDR1 is LGHNT and CDR2 is FRNRAP. This CDR3 has 11 amino acids. The CDR3 nucleotides are TGTGCTAGTGGCAGAGAATACGAGCAGTACTTC. The encoded protein is CASGREYEQYF.

The genes are TRBV11-3 and TRBJ2-1, with 9 nucleotides matching TRBD2. V was clipped by 3 bases and J by 4 bases; unmatched bases: 4. Germline V CDR1 and CDR2: SGHNT, YENEEA. The CDR3 sequence is 15 residues long. The CDR3 sequence is CASSLVSGGYNEQFF. The CDR3 bases are TGTGCCAGCAGCTTGGTAAGCGGGGGGTACAATGAGCAGTTCTTC.

The chain carries TRBV21-1 and TRBJ1-5. TRBV21-1 is labeled a pseudogene. The CDR3 consists of 14 residues. In DNA form, the CDR3 reads TGTGCCAGCAGCAAAGTGGAGGGATTGGGGCCCCAGCATTTT. This translates into CASSKVEGLGPQHF.

V usage is TRBV10-3 and J usage is TRBJ1-2; the D gene is possibly TRBD1 (5 bases). Germline assignment: CDR1 ENHRY and CDR2 SYGVKD. V gave up 2 bases and J gave up 1 base, with 8 bases separating them. CDR3 length: 14 amino acids. The CDR3, as DNA: TGTGCCATCAGTGAGGGGGGAAGTAACTATGGCTACACCTTC. The encoded protein is CAISEGGSNYGYTF.

The chain joins TRBV6-5 to TRBJ1-3; D ambiguous. Deletions cut 6 bases from V and 7 bases from J, with 10 bases between. The CDR3 runs to 12 residues. Germline CDR1 and CDR2: MNHEY and SVGAGI. CDR3 in DNA: TGTGCCAGCAGGTACCAACGCAACACCATATATTTT. Protein: CASRYQRNTIYF.

The gene calls are TRBV10-3 and TRBJ2-3; 7 positions agree with TRBD2. Germline V gene sequence: CDR1 ENHRY, CDR2 SYGVKD. The CDR3 has 15 residues. V was pared by 5 bases and J by 0 bases, with 5 bases of the junction left unmatched. CDR3 sequence: CAISWGGRSTDTQYF. CDR3 coding DNA: TGTGCCATCAGTTGGGGAGGGAGGAGCACAGATACGCAGTATTTT.

V and J are TRBV7-2 and TRBJ2-7, with D perhaps TRBD2 (6 bases). This CDR3 contains 15 residues. The germline V gene encodes CDR1 SGHTA and CDR2 FQGNSA. V lost 1 base, J lost 2 bases, and 12 bases lay in between. This chain's CDR3 is CASSLEAGLPYEQYF. CDR3 DNA: TGTGCCAGCAGCTTAGAGGCGGGACTCCCCTACGAGCAGTACTTC.